The 19 T cell receptor beta chains below were found in one sample sequenced in a study of control samples from healthy donors and cancer patients. TCRdb keeps only in-frame clones here, not all; method: immunoSEQ multiplex PCR. The table has 100,000 or so clones, roughly 86% seen once; the top ten hold around 9.1%. The sample taken for sequencing was blood. All receptors come from a woman in her sixties in good health.

J is TRBJ1-5 and V is TRBV25-1; D might be TRBD1 (5 bases). CDR3 size: 14 residues. The germline V and J ends were trimmed by 1 base and 3 bases, with 7 bases remaining between them. Germline V gives CDR1 MGHDK, CDR2 SYGVNS. DNA for the CDR3: TGTGCCAGCAGTGAATCAGGGACCAATCAGCCCCAGCATTTT. Protein: CASSESGTNQPQHF.

This chain uses TRBV15 with TRBJ2-3; 11 positions agree with TRBD2. Looked up from germline, CDR1 is LNHNV and CDR2 is YYDKDF (reference sequence). The CDR3 is made up of 18 amino acids. V dropped 0 bases and J dropped 4; count of bases not matched to a gene: 9. CDR3 residues: CATSRDKGSGGAADTQYF. CDR3 sequence (DNA): TGTGCCACCAGCAGAGATAAGGGTAGCGGGGGGGCCGCAGATACGCAGTATTTT.

V is TRBV14 and J is TRBJ1-1, with a weak D call TRBD1 (5 bases). The CDR3 is 14 amino acids. V gave up 0 bases and J gave up 7 bases, with 12 bases separating them. In germline, CDR1 is SGHDN, CDR2 FVKESK. Written as DNA, the CDR3 is TGTGCCAGCAGCCAAGAGGGTCACAGGAATGAAGCTTTCTTT. Its protein product is CASSQEGHRNEAFF.

The J gene is TRBJ2-7, the V gene TRBV28; D unclear. From germline, CDR1 is MDHEN and CDR2 SYDVKM. V lost 7 bases and J lost 1, with 14 bases in between. The CDR3 runs 14 residues. The DNA for the CDR3 is TGTGCCAGCACCCTCGGGCCAACTTCCTACGAGCAGTACTTC. It codes for CASTLGPTSYEQYF.

This clone has just one count. The chain employs TRBV12-3 or TRBV12-4 and TRBJ1-2; D is possibly TRBD1 (5 bases). Deletions cut 9 bases from V and 8 bases from J, with 13 bases between. The CDR3 runs to 11 residues. CDR3 coding DNA: TGTGCCAGATTCAGGGAGGACGGCTACACCTTC. It yields the protein CARFREDGYTF.

CDR3 nucleotide sequence: TGTGCCAGCAGCTTGGGACTACTTAGCACAGATACGCAGTATTTT. This sequence encodes CASSLGLLSTDTQYF. The genes are TRBV5-6 and TRBJ2-3; a weak D match, TRBD2 (5 bases). This CDR3 contains 15 residues. Germline loops: CDR1 SGHDT, CDR2 YYEEEE. V was trimmed by 0 bases and J by 0 bases, leaving 8 bases between them.

This chain connects TRBV18 to TRBJ1-5; D not certain. V dropped 3 bases and J dropped 4 bases, with 4 bases sitting between them. This CDR3 region has 12 residues. Germline values: CDR1 KGHSH, CDR2 LQKENI. The chain's CDR3 is CASSPQNQPQHF. The CDR3 DNA sequence: TGTGCCAGCTCACCTCAGAATCAGCCCCAGCATTTT.

This chain joins TRBV27 and TRBJ1-2; tentatively, D is TRBD1 (6 bases). This CDR3 region has 14 residues. The V gene lost 1 base and the J gene lost 3 bases, with 9 bases spanning the gap. Germline-derived CDR1 and CDR2 are MNHEY and SMNVEV (reference sequence). The CDR3 region is CASSLFGGDYGYTF. The CDR3 bases are TGTGCCAGCAGTTTATTCGGGGGCGACTATGGCTACACCTTC.

The rearrangement links TRBV4-3 to TRBJ2-6, with 8 bases lining up with TRBD2. V shed 0 bases, J shed 3 bases, and the junction held 10 bases outside the gene matches. This CDR3 contains 19 residues. Germline-derived CDR1 and CDR2 are LGHNA and YSLEER. The CDR3 is CASSQEPGLDPFGANVLTF. The CDR3 nucleotides are TGCGCCAGCAGCCAAGAGCCGGGACTAGATCCTTTTGGGGCCAACGTCCTGACTTTC.

The genes are TRBV7-9 and TRBJ2-3; weak D call: TRBD2 (5 bases). The germline V and J ends were trimmed by 1 base and 6 bases, with 14 bases remaining between them. Germline loops: CDR1 SEHNR, CDR2 FQNEAQ (reference sequence). The CDR3 is made up of 15 amino acids. The CDR3 DNA sequence: TGTGCCAGCAGCTTAGGGCCATCCACGGGGGATACGCAGTATTTT. Translation: CASSLGPSTGDTQYF.

The chain is built from TRBV29-1 and TRBJ2-3; TRBD1 is a possible D gene (5 bases). Germline V gives CDR1 SQVTM, CDR2 ANQGSEA. V gave up 5 bases and J gave up 2 bases, with 8 bases separating them. The CDR3 consists of 12 residues. As DNA, the CDR3 is TGCAGCGTTTTGACAGTCACAGATACGCAGTATTTT. Translating it yields CSVLTVTDTQYF.

The V call is TRBV6-6, the J call TRBJ2-2; 7 bases fit TRBD1. Looked up from germline, CDR1 is MNHNY and CDR2 is SVGAGI (reference sequence). Trimming cost V 4 bases and J 6 bases; bases outside gene matches: 8. This CDR3 region has 15 residues. This CDR3 reads CASSFKGAGAGELFF. DNA for the CDR3: TGTGCCAGCAGTTTCAAGGGGGCGGGTGCCGGGGAGCTGTTTTTT.

The chain links TRBV3-1 (or the pseudogene TRBV3-2) to TRBJ1-5; 7 nucleotides line up with TRBD1. In germline, CDR1 is LGHDT, CDR2 YNNKEL (reference sequence). CDR3 length: 14 amino acids. The J segment lost 7 bases and the V segment lost 1 base, leaving 4 bases of the junction unmatched. The CDR3 loop is CASSQGDRNQPQHF. The CDR3, as DNA: TGTGCCAGCAGCCAAGGGGACAGAAACCAGCCCCAGCATTTT.

The chain recombines TRBV6-5 with TRBJ1-4, with D hard to call. This CDR3 is 16 amino acids long. Germline assignment: CDR1 MNHEY and CDR2 SVGAGI. The V end lost 4 bases, the J end lost 0 bases, and 12 bases lay between the germline ends. The CDR3 DNA reads TGTGCCAGCAGTTCCACTTTCGGTGCAACTAATGAAAAACTGTTTTTT. It yields the protein CASSSTFGATNEKLFF.

V and J are TRBV4-1 and TRBJ2-5, with 10 bases aligning to TRBD2. Germline V CDR1 and CDR2: MGHRA, YSYEKL. With V trimmed by 0 bases and J by 2 bases, 9 bases remained unmatched. The CDR3 runs 18 residues. This CDR3 is CASSQDRASGSTQETQYF. DNA of the CDR3: TGCGCCAGCAGCCAAGACAGGGCTAGCGGGAGCACTCAAGAGACCCAGTACTTC.

The chain recombines TRBV15 with TRBJ2-5; 11 bases align to TRBD2. The CDR3 is made up of 16 amino acids. The germline V gene has CDR1 LNHNV and CDR2 YYDKDF (reference sequence). The V segment lost 1 base and the J segment 4 bases; nucleotides outside the gene matches: 5. CDR3 DNA sequence: TGTGCCACCAGCAGAGGGCTAGCGGGGGGTACAGAGACCCAGTACTTC. Residues: CATSRGLAGGTETQYF.

A few counts support this clone. The rearrangement links TRBV7-9 to TRBJ2-1, with D possibly matching TRBD2 (6 bases). V shed 2 bases and J shed 9 bases, with 20 bases lying between them. The germline gives CDR1 SEHNR, CDR2 FQNEAQ (reference sequence). The CDR3 runs 16 residues. This CDR3 reads CASSLHAGLHLGEQFF. CDR3 bases: TGTGCCAGCAGCTTACACGCGGGACTCCATTTGGGTGAGCAGTTCTTC.

The chain uses TRBV10-1 and TRBJ2-7, with D uncertain. Germline loops: CDR1 WNHNN, CDR2 SYGVQD (reference sequence). Trimming left V 0 bases short and J 9 bases short, with 18 bases between. The CDR3 length is 15 residues. The CDR3 region has the DNA TGCGCCAGCAGTGAGTCGGGTGTGGCTGGTGTTGGGCAGTACTTC. Its translation is CASSESGVAGVGQYF.

The rearrangement uses TRBV20-1 and TRBJ1-1; TRBD1 is a possible D gene (5 bases). Germline V CDR1 and CDR2: DFQATT, SNEGSKA (reference sequence). This CDR3 has 10 residues. V shed 3 bases and J shed 7 bases, with 6 bases lying between them. This chain's CDR3 is CSARGVEAFF. The CDR3 DNA reads TGCAGTGCTAGGGGGGTTGAAGCTTTCTTT.